A selection of T cell receptor beta chains follows, all from one sample in a study of radiation and T cells in renal cell carcinoma. Profiled with immunoSEQ multiplex PCR; TCRdb holds only in-frame clones, not every one. This sample carries about 83,000 clones, 75% to 90% of them seen once, and the ten largest clones take about 2.4%. The input for sequencing was blood, taken from a patient whose treatment included radiotherapy and nephrectomy. Receptor source: a woman aged 60-70 years with renal cell carcinoma. CDR3s include the opening cysteine and the closing phenylalanine or tryptophan. Fields, in order: V gene, D gene, clone size, J gene, CDR3 protein, CDR3 DNA. D genes are given only for firm matches. The size of a clone is reported for some rows only, either as once, few or many, or as a class for expanded clones.

>TRBV5-1|-|-|TRBJ1-1
CASSLNGGANTEAFF
TGCGCCAGCAGCTTGAACGGGGGGGCTAACACTGAAGCTTTCTTT
>TRBV30|-|-|TRBJ1-2
CAWSKAARYGYTF
TGTGCCTGGAGTAAGGCAGCTAGATATGGCTACACCTTC
>TRBV6-5|-|-|TRBJ1-4
CASSYSFGGEKLFF
TGTGCCAGCAGTTACTCGTTTGGGGGCGAAAAACTGTTTTTT
>TRBV5-6|-|-|TRBJ2-3
CASSLVGGLGTDTQYF
TGTGCCAGCAGCTTGGTGGGTGGGCTCGGCACAGATACGCAGTATTTT
>TRBV27|TRBD1|-|TRBJ1-2
CASSTLTGDGHTF
TGTGCCAGCAGTACCCTGACAGGGGACGGCCACACCTTC
>TRBV4-2|TRBD1|once|TRBJ1-2
CASSQGTGGYGYTF
TGTGCCAGCAGCCAAGGGACAGGAGGGTATGGCTACACCTTC
>TRBV4-3|TRBD2|once|TRBJ2-1
CASSQDWLREWNEQFF
TGCGCCAGCAGCCAAGATTGGTTGCGGGAGTGGAATGAGCAGTTCTTC
>TRBV4-1|-|-|TRBJ1-4
CASSQVLNLGGGEKLFF
TGCGCCAGCAGCCAAGTTCTGAATTTGGGGGGTGGGGAAAAACTGTTTTTT
>TRBV10-3|-|-|TRBJ1-5
CAITPDGNQPQHF
TGTGCCATCACCCCTGATGGCAATCAGCCCCAGCATTTT
>TRBV4-1|-|-|TRBJ2-1
CASSQDRNEQFF
TGCGCCAGCAGCCAAGATCGGAATGAGCAGTTCTTC
>TRBV6-5|-|-|TRBJ1-2
CASRVQGIAGYTF
TGTGCCAGCAGGGTACAGGGTATCGCTGGCTACACCTTC
>TRBV5-6|TRBD1|-|TRBJ1-5
CASSLGTGFGNQPQHF
TGTGCCAGCAGCCTGGGGACAGGGTTTGGCAATCAGCCCCAGCATTTT
>TRBV19|TRBD1|-|TRBJ1-1
CASTRGGQGALEAFF
TGTGCCAGTACCAGGGGGGGACAGGGTGCCCTCGAAGCTTTCTTT
>TRBV7-2|-|-|TRBJ1-2
CASSLGIGRGESNF
TGTGCCAGCAGCTTAGGCATAGGGCGGGGCGAAAGCAACTTC
>TRBV7-8|-|-|TRBJ2-7
CASSLAMGELYEQYF
TGTGCCAGCAGCTTAGCGATGGGGGAGTTGTACGAGCAGTACTTC
>TRBV28|-|-|TRBJ2-3
CASSFLSRTDTQYF
TGTGCCAGCAGTTTCCTTTCCAGGACAGATACGCAGTATTTT
>TRBV5-1|-|-|TRBJ1-2
CASSSGNYGYTF
TGCGCCAGCAGCTCCGGGAACTATGGCTACACCTTC
>TRBV6-5|TRBD2|-|TRBJ2-7
CASRRTSDSYEQYF
TGTGCCAGCAGACGGACTAGCGACTCCTACGAGCAGTACTTC
>TRBV19|-|-|TRBJ1-4
CASTRQVRSANEKLFF
TGTGCCAGTACCCGACAGGTTAGAAGTGCTAATGAAAAACTGTTTTTT
>TRBV18|-|-|TRBJ2-5
CASSPGTAQETQYF
TGTGCCAGCTCGCCCGGGACTGCCCAAGAGACCCAGTACTTC
>TRBV6-5|-|-|TRBJ1-2
CASSLQQEYYGYTF
TGTGCCAGCAGTTTGCAACAGGAGTACTATGGCTACACCTTC
>TRBV9|-|few|TRBJ1-4
CASSPRTGLGEKLFF
TGTGCCAGCAGCCCCAGGACGGGGCTTGGGGAAAAACTGTTTTTT
>TRBV5-8|TRBD2|-|TRBJ2-4
CASSYRAGEEVQYF
TGTGCCAGCAGCTATCGGGCGGGAGAGGAGGTTCAGTACTTC
>TRBV28|-|-|TRBJ2-3
CASREVLLLDTQYF
TGTGCCAGCAGGGAGGTCTTGTTACTAGATACGCAGTATTTT
>TRBV14|TRBD1|-|TRBJ2-2
CASSGRDRGVTGELFF
TGTGCCAGCAGCGGTCGGGACAGGGGTGTGACCGGGGAGCTGTTTTTT
>TRBV30|-|few|TRBJ1-5
CAWSYDSNQPQHF
TGTGCCTGGAGTTACGACAGCAATCAGCCCCAGCATTTT
>TRBV6-5|-|-|TRBJ1-1
CASTTTGNTEAFF
TGTGCCAGCACCACGACAGGGAACACTGAAGCTTTCTTT
>TRBV7-9|-|once|TRBJ2-7
CASSSGPSTEQYF
TGTGCCAGCAGTTCGGGCCCCTCAACCGAGCAGTACTTC
>TRBV27|-|-|TRBJ2-2
CASSFVTGELFF
TGTGCCAGCAGTTTTGTGACCGGGGAGCTGTTTTTT
>TRBV2|TRBD2|-|TRBJ2-3
CASSRQLAGSTDTQYF
TGTGCCAGCAGTCGCCAACTAGCGGGGAGCACAGATACGCAGTATTTT
>TRBV5-1|TRBD1|-|TRBJ1-2
CASSLAQTGEGYTF
TGCGCCAGCAGCTTGGCCCAAACAGGGGAAGGCTACACCTTC
>TRBV7-9|-|-|TRBJ2-7
CASSQGVPEGYEQYF
TGTGCCAGCAGTCAGGGCGTACCCGAGGGATACGAGCAGTACTTC